One T cell receptor (beta chain) is described in this entry. Its target is not known. The V end lost 0 bases, the J end lost 2 bases, and 11 bases lay between the germline ends. The CDR3 has 15 residues. The germline CDR1 and CDR2 sequences are SGHRS and YFSETQ. TCRdb's copy holds only in-frame clones and misses some; the assay was immunoSEQ multiplex PCR. The table has about 140,000 clones, more than 70% seen once. The data derive from a study of T cell responses to AZD1222 COVID-19 vaccine. For the study at large: Analyses pooled second doses at about 4 or about 12 weeks.

Findings and caveats of the study: The donors showed a predominance of white British ancestry and of females, with possible underestimation of clonal diversity.

The clonotype comes from an adult in good health. The J gene is TRBJ1-1, the V gene TRBV5-1; possible D gene TRBD1, 6 bases. The sequences come from peripheral blood, collected on day 0 of AZD1222 vaccination. CDR3 DNA: TGCGCCAGCAGCTTGGGGCGGGGGCAAAACACTGAAGCTTTCTTT. This encodes CASSLGRGQNTEAFF.